This TCR beta chain was sequenced for a study of CD8 T cells in Susac syndrome. The sequenced target, TCR beta, came from blood CD8+ and CD4+ T cells. This clonotype was observed a few times. V was trimmed by 6 bases and J by 5 bases, leaving 10 bases between them. The CDR3 has 11 residues. Germline V gene sequence: CDR1 SQVTM, CDR2 ANQGSEA. Reverse transcription of about 0.5 to 1 ug RNA used random hexamers. A single record per CDR3 protein comes from TCRdb applying MiXCR to the immunoSEQ multiplex PCR reads. The profile shows about 210,000 distinct CDR3 sequences, 94% of them singletons. The source of this sequence is a human donor with Susac syndrome. The specimen sequenced was CD4+ T cells from PBMCs. The chain is built from TRBV29-1 and TRBJ2-5; D perhaps matches TRBD1 (5 bases). CDR3 sequence (DNA): TGCAGCGTAGTTACAGGCGAGACCCAGTACTTC. Translating gives CSVVTGETQYF.